Many counts were recorded for the clone carrying this T cell receptor (beta chain). The read finishes 3 residues shy of the CDR3 end, and the germline J gene is used to complete it. Produced via immunoSEQ multiplex PCR; TCRdb's table is partial and in-frame only. Listed here are fewer than 75,000 clones without any singletons, the top ten holding about 1.7%. V lost 0 bases and J 8 bases, leaving 12 bases between the germline ends. Germline CDR1 reads SGHRS; CDR2 reads YFSETQ. This CDR3 is 14 amino acids long. The data originate from a study of T cell clonality in common variable immunodeficiency. The source material was peripheral blood mononuclear cells. V gene TRBV5-1 combines with J gene TRBJ2-1, with a weak D call TRBD1 (6 bases). The clonotype originates from a person aged 18-70 years in good health. Partial CDR3 DNA: TGCGCCAGCAGCTTGGTGGGTGGGGGCTATGAG. Amino acids: CASSLVGGGYE. The CDR3 reads in full as CASSLVGGGYEQFF. Based on the CDR3 plus reference TRBV5-1 and TRBJ2-1, the full variable domain is KAGVTQTPRYLIKTRGQQVTLSCSPISGHRSVSWYQQTPGQGLQFLFEYFSETQRNKGNFPGRFSGRQFSNSRSEMNVSTLELGDSALYLCASSLVGGGYEQFFGPGTRLTVL.